What follows is one T cell receptor (beta chain) and its context. The source of the sample is a study of blood T cell repertoires in COVID-19. Across the whole study: Italy, Spain and the United States were the sources of the convalescent and acute COVID-19 samples. The analysed material was cDNA or gDNA that came from T cells, B-cell-depleted T cells, or PBMCs.

Original processing methods: Estimation of nucleated cell counts was performed using reference gene primer amplification. TCRdb's table, derived via immunoSEQ multiplex PCR, lists solely in-frame clones and lacks some. V and J calls and clone size are given by that table; D and trimming were obtained from the DNA. The sample holds about 120,000 clones, over 60% seen once. V shed 2 bases and J shed 0 bases, with 20 bases lying between them. Germline CDR1 is LGHNA and CDR2 is YSLEER. This CDR3 is 20 amino acids long. The receptor was isolated from a man aged 35 to 55 with active or convalescent COVID-19. The chain joins TRBV4-3 to TRBJ2-6; D might be TRBD2 (6 bases). Sequencing was done on a sample of peripheral blood. DNA of the CDR3: TGCGCCAGCAGCCAACCTTCCGCGGGGACTGCCGTCTCTGGGGCCAACGTCCTGACTTTC. Translated, it gives CASSQPSAGTAVSGANVLTF.